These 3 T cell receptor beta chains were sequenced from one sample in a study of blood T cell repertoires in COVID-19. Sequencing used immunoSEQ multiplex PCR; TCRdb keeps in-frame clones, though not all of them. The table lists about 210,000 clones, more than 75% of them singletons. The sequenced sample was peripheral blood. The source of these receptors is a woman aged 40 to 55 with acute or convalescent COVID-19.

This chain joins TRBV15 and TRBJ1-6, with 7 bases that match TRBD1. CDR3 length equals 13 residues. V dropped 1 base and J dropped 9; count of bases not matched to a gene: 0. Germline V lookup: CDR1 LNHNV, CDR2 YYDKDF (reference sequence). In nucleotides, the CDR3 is TGTGCCACCAGCAGAGCAGGGGGTTCACCCCTCCACTTT. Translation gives CATSRAGGSPLHF.

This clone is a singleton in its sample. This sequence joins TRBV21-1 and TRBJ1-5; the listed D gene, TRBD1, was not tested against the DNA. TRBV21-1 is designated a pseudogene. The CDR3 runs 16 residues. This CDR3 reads CASSDETGTGGPAQHF. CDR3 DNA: TGTGCCAGCAGCGACGAGACCGGGACAGGGGGCCCTGCCCAGCATTTT.

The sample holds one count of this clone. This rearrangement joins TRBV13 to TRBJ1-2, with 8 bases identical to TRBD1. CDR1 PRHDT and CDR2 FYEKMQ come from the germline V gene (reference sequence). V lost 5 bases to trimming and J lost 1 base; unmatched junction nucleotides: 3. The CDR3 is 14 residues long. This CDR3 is CASSRDRSNYGYTF. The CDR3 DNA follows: TGTGCCAGCAGCCGGGACAGGAGTAACTATGGCTACACCTTC.